This T cell receptor (beta chain) was observed in a study of T cells in Graves' hyperthyroidism and ophthalmopathy. Study-level results: Blood also contained most expanded thyroid clonotypes above 0.001.

It was RNA transcripts that yielded the amplified TCR beta CDR3 regions. Using the HTBI primer set, a first-round RT-PCR was run on the TCR CDR3. MiXCR was run by TCRdb on the multiplex PCR reads, yielding one entry per CDR3 protein. Among some 600,000 distinct CDR3 sequences listed, around 13% were seen once. The V gene end was trimmed by 6 bases and the J gene end by 3 bases; junction bases not matched to a gene: 16. The germline gives CDR1 SGHNT, CDR2 YYREEE (reference sequence). CDR3 length equals 17 residues. As concerns this clonotype: Its antigen is not known.

Aged 18 to 65, the patients had hyperthyroidism that was newly diagnosed and had lasted under 2 months. Initially, at the first diagnosis of hyperthyroidism and before any ophthalmopathy symptoms, blood was sampled. This chain connects TRBV5-4 to TRBJ1-2, with 8 nucleotides matching TRBD1. The sample taken for sequencing was blood. The source is a woman aged 25 to 39 with Graves' hyperthyroidism that later progressed to Graves' ophthalmopathy. The CDR3: CASMVYQGAFSDYGYTF. Here the CDR3 DNA reads TGTGCCAGCATGGTATATCAGGGGGCATTTTCGGACTATGGCTACACCTTC.